Described below is a single T cell receptor (beta chain) sequence and its context. This record belongs to a study of T-cell reconstitution after alpha-beta-depleted transplantation in children. A TCRbeta library incorporating unique molecular identifiers was prepared. From the PCR reads, TCRdb called clonotypes with MiXCR, one entry per CDR3 protein. The sample contains around 60,000 distinct CDR3 sequences, roughly 46% of which appear only once. Germline V gene data show CDR1 as MGHDK and CDR2 as SYGVNS. V gave up 4 bases and J gave up 3 bases, with 16 bases separating them. This CDR3 is 15 amino acids long.

The chain joins TRBV25-1 to TRBJ2-7, with D perhaps being TRBD1 or TRBD2 (5 bases each). The TCR originated in a male patient younger than 18 who had a stem cell transplant for acute lymphoblastic leukemia, so the T cells may come from the graft donor. The material sequenced was PBMCs, mostly from graft donor cells, taken 360 days after TCRalphabeta/CD19-depleted stem cell transplant. CDR3 loop: CASSGTGTLIYEQYF. In DNA, the CDR3 is TGTGCCAGCAGTGGTACCGGGACCTTAATCTACGAGCAGTACTTC.